This T cell receptor beta chain comes out of a study of shared clonotypes between healthy human individuals. The donors were adults (healthy and HIV-negative) with no recent acute infections or vaccinations. This clone was counted a single time. TCRdb's table, derived via immunoSEQ multiplex PCR, lists solely in-frame clones and lacks some. Seen here are 180,000 or so clones, approximately 95% observed once, and the top ten hold about 0.07%. This CDR3 has 14 amino acids. Trimming left V 1 base short and J 6 bases short, with 11 bases between. Germline CDR1 is LGHNA and CDR2 is YNFKEQ. Sequenced sample: naive CD4+ T cells sorted from blood. Stated subset: CD45RA+ positively selected. The clonotype originates from a woman aged 30 to 39 in good health. The chain joins TRBV4-2 to TRBJ2-3, with unresolved D. Written as DNA, the CDR3 is TGTGCCAGCAGCCAAGTATGGTTCCGGGATACGCAGTATTTT. Its translation is CASSQVWFRDTQYF.